This is a list of T cell receptor beta chains from one sample in a study of blood T cell repertoires in COVID-19. Data came from immunoSEQ multiplex PCR; TCRdb stores just in-frame clones and leaves some out. This sample has 160,000 or so clones, with roughly 87% found just once. Source material: peripheral blood. The receptors derive from a woman aged 70-85 years with acute or convalescent COVID-19. The CDR3 runs from the conserved cysteine through the conserved F or W. Each record gives: D gene, clone size, V gene, J gene, CDR3 protein, CDR3 DNA. The D gene is left open where the match is weak. Clone size appears in some rows only: once, few, many, or a class for an expanded clone.

.	.	TRBV5-1	TRBJ1-6	CASSLVPGKSPLHF	TGCGCCAGCAGCTTGGTTCCAGGGAAATCACCCCTCCACTTT
.	few	TRBV20-1	TRBJ1-1	CSAISIDEAFF	TGCAGTGCTATTAGTATCGATGAAGCTTTCTTT
.	.	TRBV11-2	TRBJ2-1	CASTRDSEDNEQFF	TGTGCCAGCACCAGGGACTCGGAGGACAATGAGCAGTTCTTC
.	.	TRBV11-2	TRBJ1-2	CASSLDRLSGGYTF	TGTGCCAGCAGCTTAGATCGACTAAGCGGTGGCTACACCTTC
TRBD1	.	TRBV6-2/TRBV6-3	TRBJ2-3	CASSYTGVSTDTQYF	TGTGCCAGCAGTTACACAGGGGTGTCCACAGATACGCAGTATTTT
.	.	TRBV6-5	TRBJ1-5	CASSYSAGQPQHF	TGTGCCAGCAGTTATTCAGCAGGTCAGCCCCAGCATTTT
TRBD1	.	TRBV6-5	TRBJ2-3	CASRTGGLDTQYF	TGTGCCAGCAGGACAGGGGGTTTGGATACGCAGTATTTT
TRBD1	.	TRBV7-2	TRBJ2-5	CASSVTGTGYASYF	TGTGCCAGCAGCGTCACCGGGACAGGGTACGCGTCGTACTTC
TRBD2	.	TRBV19	TRBJ2-1	CASSPRTSGLGEFF	TGTGCCAGTAGTCCTCGGACTAGCGGTCTGGGGGAGTTCTTC
TRBD2	.	TRBV27	TRBJ2-1	CASSFGLAAYNEQFF	TGTGCCAGCAGTTTCGGGCTAGCGGCTTACAATGAGCAGTTCTTC